This TCR beta chain stems from a study of blood T cell repertoires in COVID-19. CDR3 size: 13 residues. In germline, CDR1 is KGHSH, CDR2 LQKENI. The germline V and J ends were trimmed by 0 bases and 5 bases, with 8 bases remaining between them. Assay: immunoSEQ multiplex PCR; the TCRdb copy retains only in-frame clones and omits some. The sample carries 80,000 to 130,000 clones, roughly 92% recorded once. This sequence was found in a man between 65 and 79 years old with acute or convalescent COVID-19. V gene TRBV18 combines with J gene TRBJ2-7; D is perhaps TRBD1 (5 bases). The sequenced sample consisted of peripheral blood. CDR3 coding DNA: TGTGCCAGCTCACCACCAGGGGTGGACGAGCAGTACTTC. This sequence encodes CASSPPGVDEQYF.